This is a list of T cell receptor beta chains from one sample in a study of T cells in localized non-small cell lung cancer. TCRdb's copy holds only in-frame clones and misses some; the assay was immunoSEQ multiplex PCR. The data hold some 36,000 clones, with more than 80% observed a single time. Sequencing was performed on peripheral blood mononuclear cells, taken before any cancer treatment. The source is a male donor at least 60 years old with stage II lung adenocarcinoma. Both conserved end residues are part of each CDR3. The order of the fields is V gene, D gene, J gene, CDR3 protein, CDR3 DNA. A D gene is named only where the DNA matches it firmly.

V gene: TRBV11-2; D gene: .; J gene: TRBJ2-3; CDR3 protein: CASSLDRVDTQYF; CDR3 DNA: TGTGCCAGCAGCTTAGACCGCGTGGATACGCAGTATTTT
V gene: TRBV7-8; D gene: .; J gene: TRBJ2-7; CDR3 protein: CASSALGQSYEQYF; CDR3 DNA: TGTGCCAGCAGCGCCCTAGGACAGTCCTACGAGCAGTACTTC
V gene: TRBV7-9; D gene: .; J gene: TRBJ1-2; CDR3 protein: CASSGDFDGYTF; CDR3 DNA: TGTGCCAGCAGTGGAGACTTTGATGGCTACACCTTC
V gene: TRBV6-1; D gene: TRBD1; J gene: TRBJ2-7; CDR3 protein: CASSEAFPGRGLYEQYF; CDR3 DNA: TGTGCCAGCAGTGAAGCCTTCCCGGGCAGGGGGCTATACGAGCAGTACTTC
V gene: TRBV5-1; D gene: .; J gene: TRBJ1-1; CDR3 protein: CASTQGVNTEAFF; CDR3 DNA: TGCGCCAGCACCCAGGGAGTGAACACTGAAGCTTTCTTT
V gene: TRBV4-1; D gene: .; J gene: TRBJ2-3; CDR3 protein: CASSREDTVPTDTQYF; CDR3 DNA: TGCGCCAGCAGTCGGGAAGACACGGTTCCCACAGATACGCAGTATTTT
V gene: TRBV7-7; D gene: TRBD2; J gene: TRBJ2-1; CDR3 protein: CASSLAGGANNEQFF; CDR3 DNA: TGTGCCAGCAGCTTAGCGGGAGGGGCCAACAATGAGCAGTTCTTC
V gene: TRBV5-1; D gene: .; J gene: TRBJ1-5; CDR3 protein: CASSLQGGDQPQHF; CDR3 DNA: TGCGCCAGCAGCTTACAGGGAGGGGATCAGCCCCAGCATTTT
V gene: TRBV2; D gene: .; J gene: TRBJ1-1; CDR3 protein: CASSLRGDYTEAFF; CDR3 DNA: TGTGCCAGCAGCCTTAGAGGGGACTACACTGAAGCTTTCTTT
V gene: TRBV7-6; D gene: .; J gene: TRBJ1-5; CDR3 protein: CASSLGPIKGSNQPQHF; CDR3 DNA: TGTGCCAGCAGCTTAGGGCCCATAAAGGGAAGCAATCAGCCCCAGCATTTT
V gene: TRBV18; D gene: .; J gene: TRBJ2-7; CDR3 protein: CASSPPSSYEQYF; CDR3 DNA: TGTGCCAGCTCACCTCCGAGCTCCTACGAGCAGTACTTC
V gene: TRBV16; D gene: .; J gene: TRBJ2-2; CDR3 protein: CASSQEGETGELFF; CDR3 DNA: TGTGCCAGCAGCCAAGAAGGGGAGACCGGGGAGCTGTTTTTT
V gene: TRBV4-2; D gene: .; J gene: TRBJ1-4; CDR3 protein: CASSQVWTATNEKLFF; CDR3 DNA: TGTGCCAGCAGCCAAGTCTGGACAGCAACTAATGAAAAACTGTTTTTT
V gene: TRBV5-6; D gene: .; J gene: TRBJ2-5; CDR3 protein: CASSGGSQETQYF; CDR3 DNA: TGTGCCAGCAGCGGCGGGTCCCAAGAGACCCAGTACTTC
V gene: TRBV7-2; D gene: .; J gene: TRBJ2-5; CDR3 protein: CASSAQGPEETQYF; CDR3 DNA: TGTGCCAGCAGCGCACAGGGACCCGAAGAGACCCAGTACTTC
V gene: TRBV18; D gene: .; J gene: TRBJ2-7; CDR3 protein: CASSEGNIAYEQYF; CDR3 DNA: TGTGCCAGCTCGGAGGGGAATATAGCCTACGAGCAGTACTTC